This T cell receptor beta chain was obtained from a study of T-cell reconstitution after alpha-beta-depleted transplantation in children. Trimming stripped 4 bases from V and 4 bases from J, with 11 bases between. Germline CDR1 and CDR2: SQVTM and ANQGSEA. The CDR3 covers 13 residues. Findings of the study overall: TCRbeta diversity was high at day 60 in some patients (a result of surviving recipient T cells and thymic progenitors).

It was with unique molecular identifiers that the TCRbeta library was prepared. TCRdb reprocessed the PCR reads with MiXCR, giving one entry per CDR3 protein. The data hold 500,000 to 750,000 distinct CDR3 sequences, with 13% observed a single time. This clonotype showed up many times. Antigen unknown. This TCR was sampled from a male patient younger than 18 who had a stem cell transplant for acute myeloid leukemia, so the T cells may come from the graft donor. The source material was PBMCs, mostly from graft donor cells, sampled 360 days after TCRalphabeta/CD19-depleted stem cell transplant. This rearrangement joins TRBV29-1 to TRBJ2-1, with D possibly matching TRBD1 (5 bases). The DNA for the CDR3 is TGCAGCGTTGTGGCAGGGTCATACAATGAGCAGTTCTTC. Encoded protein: CSVVAGSYNEQFF.